Below are 3 T cell receptor beta chains sequenced from a single sample in a study of shared clonotypes between healthy human individuals. Libraries were prepared by immunoSEQ multiplex PCR; TCRdb keeps only in-frame clonotypes and omits some of them. The table includes 450,000 to 650,000 clones, roughly 79% detected once. The specimen was PBMCs. These receptors were collected from a woman aged 40-49 years in good health. Some clones in this sample may be carry-over from other donors' samples.

The chain recombines TRBV7-9 with TRBJ2-7, with TRBD1 matching over 8 bases. The CDR3 sequence is 14 residues long. CDR1 and CDR2 (germline): SEHNR, FQNEAQ (reference sequence). The J segment lost 5 bases and the V segment lost 5 bases, leaving 8 bases of the junction unmatched. The CDR3 DNA sequence: TGTGCCAGCAGCCTTGGACAGGGACACGACGAGCAGTACTTC. Translating it yields CASSLGQGHDEQYF.

The chain combines TRBV6-6 with TRBJ2-2, with a possible D match to TRBD1 (6 bases). V lost 2 bases, J lost 8 bases, and 15 bases lay in between. Germline V gene data show CDR1 as MNHNY and CDR2 as SVGAGI (reference sequence). The CDR3 consists of 15 residues. As DNA, the CDR3 is TGTGCCAGCAGTTACCCAGTACAGGGAGTAGGGGAGCTGTTTTTT. It codes for CASSYPVQGVGELFF.

The chain couples TRBV11-2 to TRBJ2-3; D gene unclear. V dropped 0 bases and J dropped 8 bases, with 9 bases sitting between them. The CDR3 runs 13 residues. Germline CDR1 reads SGHAT; CDR2 reads FQNNGV. The CDR3 nucleotides read TGTGCCAGCAGCTTAGACTCCACTGCTACGCAGTATTTT. Its translation is CASSLDSTATQYF.